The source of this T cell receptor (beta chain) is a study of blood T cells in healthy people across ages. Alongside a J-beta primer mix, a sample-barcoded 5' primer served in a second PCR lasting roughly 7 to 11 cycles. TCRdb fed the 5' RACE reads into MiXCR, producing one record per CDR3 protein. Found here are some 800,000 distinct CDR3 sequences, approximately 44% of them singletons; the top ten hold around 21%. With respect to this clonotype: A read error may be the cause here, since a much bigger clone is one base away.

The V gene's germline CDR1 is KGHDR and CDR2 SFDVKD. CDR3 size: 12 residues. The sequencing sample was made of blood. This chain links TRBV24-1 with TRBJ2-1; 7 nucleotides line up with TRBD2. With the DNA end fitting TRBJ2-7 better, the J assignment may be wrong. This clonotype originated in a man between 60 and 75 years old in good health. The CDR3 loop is CATSDGTGGQYF. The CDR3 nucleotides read TGTGCCACCAGTGACGGAACGGGGGGGCAGTACTTC.